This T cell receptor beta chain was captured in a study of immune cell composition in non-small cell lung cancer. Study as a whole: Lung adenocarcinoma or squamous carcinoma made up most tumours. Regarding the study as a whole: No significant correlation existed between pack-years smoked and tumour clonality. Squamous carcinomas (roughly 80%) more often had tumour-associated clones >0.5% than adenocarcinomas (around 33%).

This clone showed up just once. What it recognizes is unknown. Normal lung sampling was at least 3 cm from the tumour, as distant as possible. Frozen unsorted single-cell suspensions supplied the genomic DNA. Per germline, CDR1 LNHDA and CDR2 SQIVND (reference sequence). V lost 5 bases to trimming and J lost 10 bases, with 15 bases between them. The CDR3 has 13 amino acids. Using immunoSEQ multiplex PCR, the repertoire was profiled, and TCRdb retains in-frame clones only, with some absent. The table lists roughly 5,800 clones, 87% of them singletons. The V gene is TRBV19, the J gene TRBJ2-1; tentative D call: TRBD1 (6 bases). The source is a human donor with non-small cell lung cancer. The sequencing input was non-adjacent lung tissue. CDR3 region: CASSANRVREQFF. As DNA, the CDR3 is TGTGCCAGTAGTGCCAACAGGGTAAGGGAGCAGTTCTTC.